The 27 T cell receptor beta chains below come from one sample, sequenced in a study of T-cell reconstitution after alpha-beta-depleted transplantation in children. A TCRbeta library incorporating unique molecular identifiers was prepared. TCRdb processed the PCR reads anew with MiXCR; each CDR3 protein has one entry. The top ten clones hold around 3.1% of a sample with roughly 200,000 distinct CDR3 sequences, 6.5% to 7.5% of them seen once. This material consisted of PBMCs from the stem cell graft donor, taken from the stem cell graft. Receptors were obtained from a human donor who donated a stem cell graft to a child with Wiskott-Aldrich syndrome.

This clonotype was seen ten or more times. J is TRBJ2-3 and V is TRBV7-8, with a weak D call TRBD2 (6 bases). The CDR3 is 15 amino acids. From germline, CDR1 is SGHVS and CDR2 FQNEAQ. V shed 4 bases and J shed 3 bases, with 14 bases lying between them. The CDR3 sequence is CASSSLGGRTDTQYF. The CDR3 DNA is TGTGCCAGCAGCTCCCTCGGAGGGAGGACAGATACGCAGTATTTT. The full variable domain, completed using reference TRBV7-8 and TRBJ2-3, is GAGVSQSPRYKVAKRGQDVALRCDPISGHVSLFWYQQALGQGPEFLTYFQNEAQLDKSGLPSDRFFAERPEGSVSTLKIQRTQQEDSAVYLCASSSLGGRTDTQYFGPGTRLTVL.

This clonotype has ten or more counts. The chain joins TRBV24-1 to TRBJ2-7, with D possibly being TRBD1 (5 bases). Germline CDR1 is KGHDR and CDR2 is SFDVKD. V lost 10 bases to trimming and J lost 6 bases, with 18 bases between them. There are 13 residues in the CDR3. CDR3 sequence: CATGAGNSPEQYF. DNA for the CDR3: TGTGCCACAGGCGCAGGGAATTCACCCGAGCAGTACTTC.

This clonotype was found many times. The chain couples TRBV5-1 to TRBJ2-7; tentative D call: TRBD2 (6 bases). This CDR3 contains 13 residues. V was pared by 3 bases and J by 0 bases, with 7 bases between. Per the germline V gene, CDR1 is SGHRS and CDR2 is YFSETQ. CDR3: CASSWGVSYEQYF. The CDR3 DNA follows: TGCGCCAGCAGCTGGGGGGTCTCCTACGAGCAGTACTTC.

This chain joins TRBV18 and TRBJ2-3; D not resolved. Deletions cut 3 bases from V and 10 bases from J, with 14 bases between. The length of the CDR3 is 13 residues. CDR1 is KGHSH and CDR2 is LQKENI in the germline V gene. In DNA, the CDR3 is TGTGCCAGCTCACCCGACAAAGAAAGGGCGCAGTATTTT. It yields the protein CASSPDKERAQYF.

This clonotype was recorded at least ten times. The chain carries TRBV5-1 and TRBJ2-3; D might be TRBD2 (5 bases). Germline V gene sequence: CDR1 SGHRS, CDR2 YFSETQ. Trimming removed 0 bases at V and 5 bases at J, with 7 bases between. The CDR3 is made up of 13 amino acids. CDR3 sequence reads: CASSLVEGDTQYF. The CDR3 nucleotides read TGCGCCAGCAGCTTGGTTGAGGGAGATACGCAGTATTTT. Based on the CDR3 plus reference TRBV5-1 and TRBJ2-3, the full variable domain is KAGVTQTPRYLIKTRGQQVTLSCSPISGHRSVSWYQQTPGQGLQFLFEYFSETQRNKGNFPGRFSGRQFSNSRSEMNVSTLELGDSALYLCASSLVEGDTQYFGPGTRLTVL.

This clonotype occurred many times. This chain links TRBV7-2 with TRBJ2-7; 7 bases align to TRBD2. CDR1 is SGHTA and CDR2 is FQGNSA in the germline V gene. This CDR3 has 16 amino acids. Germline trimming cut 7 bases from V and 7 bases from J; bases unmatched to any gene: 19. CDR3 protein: CASTLRGLAESEEQYF. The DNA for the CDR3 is TGTGCCAGCACTCTCAGAGGGCTAGCGGAGAGTGAGGAGCAGTACTTC.

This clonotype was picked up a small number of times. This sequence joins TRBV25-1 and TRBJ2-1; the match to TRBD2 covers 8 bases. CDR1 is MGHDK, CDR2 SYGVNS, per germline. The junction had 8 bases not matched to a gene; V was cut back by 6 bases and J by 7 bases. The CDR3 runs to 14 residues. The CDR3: CASSREGGRNEQFF. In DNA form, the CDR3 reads TGTGCCAGCAGCCGGGAGGGGGGCCGTAATGAGCAGTTCTTC.

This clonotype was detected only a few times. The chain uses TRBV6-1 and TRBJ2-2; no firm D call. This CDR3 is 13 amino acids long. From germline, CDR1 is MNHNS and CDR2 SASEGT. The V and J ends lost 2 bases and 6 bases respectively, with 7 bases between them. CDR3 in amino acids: CASSEFFSGELFF. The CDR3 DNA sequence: TGTGCCAGCAGTGAATTTTTTTCCGGGGAGCTGTTTTTT.

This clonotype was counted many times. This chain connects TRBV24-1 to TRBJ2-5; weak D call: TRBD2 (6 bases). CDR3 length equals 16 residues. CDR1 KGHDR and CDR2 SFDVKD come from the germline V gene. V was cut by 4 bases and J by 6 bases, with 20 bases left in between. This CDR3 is CATSDPTAEGGKTQYF. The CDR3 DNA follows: TGTGCCACCAGTGACCCGACCGCCGAGGGAGGCAAGACCCAGTACTTC.

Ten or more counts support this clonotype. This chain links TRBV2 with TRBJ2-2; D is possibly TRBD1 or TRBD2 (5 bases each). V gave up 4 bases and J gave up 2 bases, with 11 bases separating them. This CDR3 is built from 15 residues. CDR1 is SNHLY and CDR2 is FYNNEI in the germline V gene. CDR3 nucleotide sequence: TGTGCCAGCAGTGGTCCGGGACGCAACACCGGGGAGCTGTTTTTT. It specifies CASSGPGRNTGELFF.

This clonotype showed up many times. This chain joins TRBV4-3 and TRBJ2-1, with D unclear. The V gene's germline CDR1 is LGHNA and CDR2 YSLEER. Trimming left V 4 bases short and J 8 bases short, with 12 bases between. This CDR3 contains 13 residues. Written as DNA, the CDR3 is TGCGCCAGCAGCCGCTCGGCTATAGATGAGCAGTTCTTC. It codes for CASSRSAIDEQFF.

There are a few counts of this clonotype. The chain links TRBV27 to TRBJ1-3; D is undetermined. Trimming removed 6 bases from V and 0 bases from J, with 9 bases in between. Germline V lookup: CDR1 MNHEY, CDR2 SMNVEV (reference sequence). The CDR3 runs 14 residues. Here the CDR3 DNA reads TGTGCCAGCAGAATTACCCACTCTGGAAACACCATATATTTT. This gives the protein CASRITHSGNTIYF.

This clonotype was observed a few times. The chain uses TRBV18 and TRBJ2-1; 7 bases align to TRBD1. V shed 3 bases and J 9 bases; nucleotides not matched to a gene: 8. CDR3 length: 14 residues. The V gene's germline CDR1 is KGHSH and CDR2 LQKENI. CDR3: CASSPSTGTAEQFF. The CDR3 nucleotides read TGTGCCAGCTCACCCTCGACAGGGACGGCTGAGCAGTTCTTC.

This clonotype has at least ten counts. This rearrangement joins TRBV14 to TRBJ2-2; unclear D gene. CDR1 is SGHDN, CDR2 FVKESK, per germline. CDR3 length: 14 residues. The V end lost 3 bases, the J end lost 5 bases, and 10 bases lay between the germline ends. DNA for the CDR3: TGTGCCAGCAGCCAGCTGAGGAGAACCGGGGAGCTGTTTTTT. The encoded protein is CASSQLRRTGELFF.

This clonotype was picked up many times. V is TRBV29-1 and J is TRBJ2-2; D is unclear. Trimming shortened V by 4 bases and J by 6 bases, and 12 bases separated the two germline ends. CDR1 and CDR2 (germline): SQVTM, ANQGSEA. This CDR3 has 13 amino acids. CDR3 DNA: TGCAGCGTTGTAGACCGCGGCGCCGGGGAGCTGTTTTTT. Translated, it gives CSVVDRGAGELFF.

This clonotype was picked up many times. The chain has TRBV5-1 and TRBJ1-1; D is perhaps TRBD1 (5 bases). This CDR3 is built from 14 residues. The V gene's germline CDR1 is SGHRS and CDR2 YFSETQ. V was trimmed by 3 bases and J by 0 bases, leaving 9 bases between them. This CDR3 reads CASSSAGLNTEAFF. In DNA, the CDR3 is TGCGCCAGCAGCTCGGCAGGGCTGAACACTGAAGCTTTCTTT.

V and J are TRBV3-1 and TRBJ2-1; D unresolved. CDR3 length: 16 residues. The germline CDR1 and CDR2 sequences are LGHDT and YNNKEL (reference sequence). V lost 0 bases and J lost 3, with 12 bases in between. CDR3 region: CASSQDPISFYNEQFF. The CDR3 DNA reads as TGTGCCAGCAGCCAAGACCCCATCTCATTCTACAATGAGCAGTTCTTC.

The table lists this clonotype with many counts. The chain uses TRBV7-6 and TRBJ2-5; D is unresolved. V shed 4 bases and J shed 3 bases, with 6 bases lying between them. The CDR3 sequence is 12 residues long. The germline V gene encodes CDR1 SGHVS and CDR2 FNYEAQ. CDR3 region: CASSSREETQYF. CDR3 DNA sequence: TGTGCCAGCAGCTCCCGTGAAGAGACCCAGTACTTC. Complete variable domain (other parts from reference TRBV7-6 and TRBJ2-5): GAGVSQSPRYKVTKRGQDVALRCDPISGHVSLYWYRQALGQGPEFLTYFNYEAQQDKSGLPNDRFSAERPEGSISTLTIQRTEQRDSAMYRCASSSREETQYFGPGTRLLVL.

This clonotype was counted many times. The CDR3 spells CASRELSNQPQHF. DNA of the CDR3: TGTGCCAGCAGAGAGTTGAGCAATCAGCCCCAGCATTTT. The rearrangement uses TRBV27 and TRBJ1-5, with unresolved D. CDR3 length: 13 residues. The germline CDR1 and CDR2 sequences are MNHEY and SMNVEV (reference sequence). V lost 6 bases to trimming and J lost 1 base, with 7 bases between them.

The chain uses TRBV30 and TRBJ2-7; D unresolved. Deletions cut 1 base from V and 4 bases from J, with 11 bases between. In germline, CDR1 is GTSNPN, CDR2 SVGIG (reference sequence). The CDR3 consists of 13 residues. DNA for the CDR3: TGTGCCTGGAGTGCAAGCCCCCCTTACGAGCAGTACTTC. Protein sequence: CAWSASPPYEQYF.

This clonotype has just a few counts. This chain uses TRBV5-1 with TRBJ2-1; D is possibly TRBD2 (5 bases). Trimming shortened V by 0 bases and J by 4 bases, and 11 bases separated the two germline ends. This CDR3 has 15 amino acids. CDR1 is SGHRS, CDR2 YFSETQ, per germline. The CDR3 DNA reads TGCGCCAGCAGCTTGGGTGTTAGCGCGTACAATGAGCAGTTCTTC. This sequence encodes CASSLGVSAYNEQFF.

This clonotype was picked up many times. CDR3 sequence: CATSDRTSGRRETQYF. In DNA, the CDR3 is TGTGCCACCAGTGACCGGACTAGCGGGAGGAGAGAGACCCAGTACTTC. This chain connects TRBV24-1 to TRBJ2-5, with 14 bases identical to TRBD2. There are 16 residues in the CDR3. V was clipped by 4 bases and J by 4 bases; unmatched bases: 4. CDR1 and CDR2 from the germline V gene are KGHDR and SFDVKD.

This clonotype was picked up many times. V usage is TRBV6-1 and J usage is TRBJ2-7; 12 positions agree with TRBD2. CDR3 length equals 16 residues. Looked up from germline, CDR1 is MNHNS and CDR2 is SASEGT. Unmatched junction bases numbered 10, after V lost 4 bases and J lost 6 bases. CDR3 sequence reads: CASSALPTSGRPEQYF. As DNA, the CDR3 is TGTGCCAGCAGTGCCCTGCCCACTAGCGGGAGGCCCGAGCAGTACTTC.

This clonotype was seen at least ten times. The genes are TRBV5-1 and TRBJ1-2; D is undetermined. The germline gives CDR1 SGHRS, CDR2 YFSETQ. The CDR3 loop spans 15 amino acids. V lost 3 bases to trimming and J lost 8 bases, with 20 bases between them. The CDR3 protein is CASSWSGLPPGGYTF. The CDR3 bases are TGCGCCAGCAGCTGGTCAGGACTGCCGCCGGGAGGCTACACCTTC.

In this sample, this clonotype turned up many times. Written as DNA, the CDR3 is TGCGCCAGCAGCTTGATCGGCCAGGGGATTGGGGCCAACGTCCTGACTTTC. It specifies CASSLIGQGIGANVLTF. The chain has TRBV5-1 and TRBJ2-6, with D possibly being TRBD1 (6 bases). The ends were cut back, 1 base at V and 3 bases at J, with 14 bases in the middle. There are 17 residues in the CDR3. Germline lookup yields CDR1 SGHRS and CDR2 YFSETQ.

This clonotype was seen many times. CDR3 protein: CASTLAGAADTQYF. DNA for the CDR3: TGTGCCAGCACCCTAGCGGGGGCGGCAGATACGCAGTATTTT. The chain uses TRBV27 and TRBJ2-3; 10 nucleotides match TRBD2. V lost 7 bases and J lost 4; bases outside the gene matches: 5. Germline-derived CDR1 and CDR2 are MNHEY and SMNVEV (reference sequence). There are 14 residues in the CDR3.

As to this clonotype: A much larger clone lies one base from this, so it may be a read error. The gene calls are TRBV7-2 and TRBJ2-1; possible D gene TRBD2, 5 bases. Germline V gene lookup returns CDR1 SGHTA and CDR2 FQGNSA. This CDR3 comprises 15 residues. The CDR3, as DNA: TGTGCCAGCAGCTCGCCCGGACTCTCATACAATGAGAAGTTCTTC. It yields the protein CASSSPGLSYNEKFF.